This TCR beta chain is drawn from a study of blood T cell repertoires in COVID-19. Here immunoSEQ multiplex PCR was the method, and the copy in TCRdb shows in-frame clones only, minus some. Among more than 250,000 clones listed, 90% were seen once. Germline values: CDR1 MNHEY, CDR2 SMNVEV (reference sequence). This CDR3 has 14 amino acids. V was shortened by 2 bases and J by 3 bases, with 11 bases between the two germline ends. This clonotype was sampled from a woman younger than 35 with acute COVID-19. The source material was PBMCs or T cells enriched from blood (not recorded which). The V and J genes are TRBV27 and TRBJ2-7, with a weak D call TRBD1 (5 bases). CDR3 loop: CASSLGRVGYEQYF. CDR3 DNA sequence: TGTGCCAGCAGTTTAGGCAGGGTGGGCTACGAGCAGTACTTC.